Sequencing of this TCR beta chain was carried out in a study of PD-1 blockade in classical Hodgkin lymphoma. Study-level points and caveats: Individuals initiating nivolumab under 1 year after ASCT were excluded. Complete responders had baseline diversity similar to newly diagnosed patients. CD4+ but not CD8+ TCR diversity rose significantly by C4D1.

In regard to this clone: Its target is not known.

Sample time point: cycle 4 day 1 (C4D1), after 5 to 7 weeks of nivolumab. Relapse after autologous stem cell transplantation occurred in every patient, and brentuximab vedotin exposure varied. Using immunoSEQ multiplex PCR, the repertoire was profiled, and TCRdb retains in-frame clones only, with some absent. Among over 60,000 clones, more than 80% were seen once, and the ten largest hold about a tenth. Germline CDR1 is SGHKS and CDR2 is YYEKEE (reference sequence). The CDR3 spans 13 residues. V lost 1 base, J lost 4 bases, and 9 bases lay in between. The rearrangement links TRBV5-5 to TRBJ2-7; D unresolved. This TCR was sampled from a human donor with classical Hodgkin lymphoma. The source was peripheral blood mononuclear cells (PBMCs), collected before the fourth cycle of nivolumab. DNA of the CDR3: TGTGCCAGCAGCTTGTTGCCGGAATACGAGCAGTACTTC. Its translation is CASSLLPEYEQYF.